These 16 T cell receptor beta chains originate from one sample sequenced in a study of blood T cells in healthy people across ages. Using a J-beta primer mix together with a sample-barcoded 5' primer, a second PCR was run for about 6 to 11 cycles. TCRdb itself ran the 5' RACE reads through MiXCR, one entry per CDR3 protein. Of roughly 680,000 distinct CDR3 sequences in the sample, roughly 21% were seen once. The source material was blood. The receptors stem from a man aged 70-80 years in good health.

This clonotype occurred a few times. The chain carries TRBV9 and TRBJ2-6; D is undetermined. Deletions cut 2 bases from V and 1 base from J, with 10 bases between. Germline lookup yields CDR1 SGDLS and CDR2 YYNGEE. This CDR3 is 16 amino acids long. Here the CDR3 reads CASSVFAGSGANVLTF. CDR3 in DNA: TGTGCCAGCAGCGTTTTTGCCGGGTCTGGGGCCAACGTCCTGACTTTC. Looking up the rest from reference TRBV9 and TRBJ2-6 gives the full variable domain: DSGVTQTPKHLITATGQRVTLRCSPRSGDLSVYWYQQSLDQGLQFLIQYYNGEERAKGNILERFSAQQFPDLHSELNLSSLELGDSALYFCASSVFAGSGANVLTFGAGSRLTVL.

This chain connects TRBV28 to TRBJ2-1; 15 nucleotides agree with TRBD2. The CDR3 length is 15 residues. The V gene end was trimmed by 9 bases and the J gene end by 8 bases; junction bases not matched to a gene: 8. CDR1 is MDHEN, CDR2 SYDVKM, per germline. In DNA form, the CDR3 reads TGTGCCAGTAATCCGGGACTAGCGGGAGGTGATGAGCAGTTCTTC. It specifies CASNPGLAGGDEQFF. Looking up the rest from reference TRBV28 and TRBJ2-1 gives the full variable domain: DVKVTQSSRYLVKRTGEKVFLECVQDMDHENMFWYRQDPGLGLRLIYFSYDVKMKEKGDIPEGYSVSREKKERFSLILESASTNQTSMYLCASNPGLAGGDEQFFGPGTRLTVL.

This clonotype was counted many times. This chain joins TRBV29-1 and TRBJ2-7; D not certain. Germline values: CDR1 SQVTM, CDR2 ANQGSEA. The CDR3 spans 13 residues. The germline V and J ends were trimmed by 6 bases and 1 base, with 13 bases remaining between them. In DNA form, the CDR3 reads TGCAGCGTCCACACGGAGAATTCCTACGAGCAGTACTTC. Protein sequence: CSVHTENSYEQYF.

The chain uses TRBV20-1 and TRBJ2-2; D remains ambiguous. Trimming took 6 bases from V and 2 from J, leaving 7 bases between them. The CDR3 length is 12 residues. Germline CDR1 and CDR2: DFQATT and SNEGSKA (reference sequence). CDR3 loop: CSATINTGELFF. The CDR3 DNA sequence: TGCAGTGCCACTATTAACACCGGGGAGCTGTTTTTT.

This clonotype has more than one count but fewer than ten. The CDR3 reads CASSERAHGNEQFF. The CDR3 DNA reads TGTGCCAGCAGTGAAAGGGCTCACGGGAATGAGCAGTTCTTC. V gene TRBV2 combines with J gene TRBJ2-1; D remains unclear. The CDR3 is 14 amino acids. From germline, CDR1 is SNHLY and CDR2 FYNNEI. V shed 2 bases and J shed 7 bases, with 12 bases lying between them.

The sample holds many counts of this clonotype. The chain joins TRBV20-1 to TRBJ2-1; the match to TRBD2 covers 7 bases. Germline-derived CDR1 and CDR2 are DFQATT and SNEGSKA (reference sequence). This CDR3 has 13 residues. The junction had 6 bases not matched to a gene; V was cut back by 6 bases and J by 4 bases. The CDR3 DNA is TGCAGTGCGCCGGGACTACGGTACAATGAGCAGTTCTTC. It codes for CSAPGLRYNEQFF.

This clonotype was seen a few times. Compared with germline, one end of the junction differs, possibly owing to a read error. This chain links TRBV20-1 with TRBJ2-2, with D hard to call. Germline V gene lookup returns CDR1 DFQATT and CDR2 SNEGSKA (reference sequence). The CDR3 length is 13 residues. The CDR3 DNA follows: TGCAGTGCTAGAGATAGCAACACCAGGGAGCTGTTTTTT. It codes for CSARDSNTRELFF.

The chain combines TRBV7-9 with TRBJ1-1; weak D call: TRBD1 (6 bases). V was cut by 4 bases and J by 0 bases, with 15 bases left in between. Germline CDR1 SEHNR, CDR2 FQNEAQ (reference sequence). CDR3 length equals 16 residues. CDR3 sequence: CASSSLGQLMNTEAFF. CDR3 nucleotides: TGTGCCAGCAGCTCCTTAGGACAGTTAATGAACACTGAAGCTTTCTTT.

This clonotype occurred a few times. The junction departs from the called germline gene at one end, perhaps through a read error. The V and J genes are TRBV6-2 or TRBV6-3 and TRBJ2-1; 8 bases are a match to TRBD2. The germline gives CDR1 MNHEY, CDR2 SVGEGT. The CDR3 loop spans 13 amino acids. CDR3 coding DNA: TGTGCCAGCAGCAGACTAGCGAACAATGGGCAGTTCTTC. This codes for CASSRLANNGQFF.

This clonotype was counted only a few times. The V and J genes are TRBV20-1 and TRBJ1-2, with unresolved D. This CDR3 has 10 residues. Germline V gene sequence: CDR1 DFQATT, CDR2 SNEGSKA (reference sequence). V gave up 0 bases and J gave up 6 bases, with 2 bases separating them. The CDR3 DNA follows: TGCAGTGCTAGAGAGGATGGCTACACCTTC. Its translation: CSAREDGYTF.

The chain links TRBV7-2 to TRBJ1-2; maybe TRBD1 (6 bases). CDR1 and CDR2 from the germline V gene are SGHTA and FQGNSA. Trimming took off 5 bases at V and 5 bases at J, with 12 bases between the two ends. CDR3 length equals 13 residues. The CDR3 nucleotides read TGTGCCAGCAGCGCCTCGGGGGCATATGGCTACACCTTC. Translation gives CASSASGAYGYTF.

This chain links TRBV3-1 with TRBJ2-5; D is undetermined. Trimming shortened V by 1 base and J by 5 bases, and 8 bases separated the two germline ends. The CDR3 extends over 13 amino acids. Germline loops: CDR1 LGHDT, CDR2 YNNKEL (reference sequence). CDR3 sequence reads: CASSQVAKETQYF. The CDR3 DNA reads TGTGCCAGCAGCCAAGTTGCGAAGGAGACCCAGTACTTC.

This clonotype was counted between two and nine times. This rearrangement joins TRBV9 to TRBJ2-5; D is perhaps TRBD1 or TRBD2 (5 bases each). The V and J ends lost 3 bases and 2 bases respectively, with 14 bases between them. The V gene's germline CDR1 is SGDLS and CDR2 YYNGEE. The CDR3 has 15 residues. CDR3 loop: CASSGTGTKQETQYF. The CDR3, as DNA: TGTGCCAGCAGCGGAACCGGGACCAAACAAGAGACCCAGTACTTC. Combining the CDR3 with reference TRBV9 and TRBJ2-5 gives the whole variable domain DSGVTQTPKHLITATGQRVTLRCSPRSGDLSVYWYQQSLDQGLQFLIQYYNGEERAKGNILERFSAQQFPDLHSELNLSSLELGDSALYFCASSGTGTKQETQYFGPGTRLLVL.

The chain couples TRBV20-1 to TRBJ2-2; TRBD2 aligns across 7 bases. V dropped 6 bases and J dropped 5; count of bases not matched to a gene: 9. Germline CDR1 and CDR2: DFQATT and SNEGSKA (reference sequence). This CDR3 comprises 14 residues. The DNA for the CDR3 is TGCAGTGCCCCCGGCGGGAGTGGTACCGGGGAGCTGTTTTTT. Its protein is CSAPGGSGTGELFF.

The V and J genes are TRBV3-1 and TRBJ2-2, with unresolved D. This CDR3 is 15 amino acids long. Between the trimmed V and J ends, which lost 1 base and 0 bases, there was a span of 6 bases. In germline, CDR1 is LGHDT, CDR2 YNNKEL (reference sequence). CDR3 DNA sequence: TGTGCCAGCAGCCAAGGGATTGCGAACACCGGGGAGCTGTTTTTT. Amino acids: CASSQGIANTGELFF.

This clonotype was observed once. This chain connects TRBV7-9 to TRBJ1-1; D remains ambiguous. From germline, CDR1 is SEHNR and CDR2 FQNEAQ (reference sequence). This CDR3 contains 12 residues. Trimming stripped 5 bases from V and 8 bases from J, with 12 bases between. The CDR3 sequence: CASSRGEQEAFF. The CDR3 bases are TGTGCCAGCAGCCGTGGGGAGCAAGAAGCTTTCTTT.